The 17 T cell receptor beta chains below come from one sample, sequenced in a study of blood T cell repertoires in COVID-19. Repertoires were generated with immunoSEQ multiplex PCR, while TCRdb's copy carries only in-frame clones and drops some. Of about 230,000 clones listed, 80% to 90% are singletons. What was sequenced was peripheral blood. The receptors shown here come from a woman aged 40-49 years who had recovered from COVID-19.

The gene calls are TRBV19 and TRBJ1-2; D not certain. V was cut by 3 bases and J by 4 bases, with 12 bases left in between. Germline V gene data show CDR1 as LNHDA and CDR2 as SQIVND (reference sequence). CDR3 length: 14 residues. As DNA, the CDR3 is TGTGCCAGTAGTATTGAGGGAGCCGGCTATGGCTACACCTTC. Encoded protein: CASSIEGAGYGYTF.

There are a few counts of this clone. J is TRBJ1-2 and V is TRBV2; possibly TRBD1 for D (6 bases). The CDR3 loop spans 14 amino acids. V shed 8 bases and J shed 2 bases, with 15 bases lying between them. The germline V gene encodes CDR1 SNHLY and CDR2 FYNNEI. CDR3 nucleotide sequence: TGTGCCAGCCCCGCGGCCCAGGGGAACTATGGCTACACCTTC. It codes for CASPAAQGNYGYTF.

The CDR3 reads CASSRSGQVFEQYF. The CDR3 region has the DNA TGCGCCAGCAGCAGATCGGGACAGGTCTTCGAGCAGTACTTC. This chain uses TRBV23-1 with TRBJ2-7; TRBD1 matches at 8 bases. TRBV23-1 is an open reading frame, and its role is uncertain. There are 14 residues in the CDR3. After removal of 6 bases from V and 6 bases from J, the junction contained 10 bases not matched to a gene.

The rearrangement joins TRBV10-3 to TRBJ2-3; TRBD2 agrees at 9 bases. From germline, CDR1 is ENHRY and CDR2 SYGVKD. This CDR3 comprises 20 residues. The J segment lost 4 bases and the V segment lost 7 bases, leaving 24 bases of the junction unmatched. The CDR3 bases are TGTGCCATCACCAGGGACCCGCGGGGGGGCCAAGGTGGAGGCGCAGATACGCAGTATTTT. This codes for CAITRDPRGGQGGGADTQYF.

This clone was counted a single time. The rearrangement links TRBV2 to TRBJ1-1, with D possibly being TRBD1 (6 bases). Between the trimmed V and J ends, which lost 3 bases and 7 bases, there was a span of 9 bases. The CDR3 totals 12 residues. Germline assignment: CDR1 SNHLY and CDR2 FYNNEI. The CDR3 coding sequence is TGTGCCAGCAGTGACAGGGGCCATGAAGCTTTCTTT. It is translated as CASSDRGHEAFF.

This sequence joins TRBV30 and TRBJ1-2; the D is unclear. V lost 8 bases, J lost 4 bases, and 14 bases lay in between. CDR3 size: 12 residues. Germline values: CDR1 GTSNPN, CDR2 SVGIG (reference sequence). The CDR3 DNA sequence: TGTGCCAGAGAAGCGGACGGCTATGGCTACACCTTC. It specifies CAREADGYGYTF.

This chain connects TRBV29-1 to TRBJ1-1; 8 bases are a match to TRBD1. CDR1 is SQVTM, CDR2 ANQGSEA, per germline. Trimming removed 6 bases from V and 3 bases from J; junction bases left unmatched: 15. The CDR3 is 16 residues long. As DNA, the CDR3 is TGCAGCGTCAAAAAGACTACAGGGGGTTCTGACACTGAAGCTTTCTTT. Its translation is CSVKKTTGGSDTEAFF.

The chain carries TRBV15 and TRBJ2-1, with 11 bases matching TRBD1. CDR1 is LNHNV, CDR2 YYDKDF, per germline (reference sequence). V was clipped by 5 bases and J by 6 bases; unmatched bases: 3. CDR3 length: 14 amino acids. As DNA, the CDR3 is TGTGCCACCAGCTCAGGACAGGGGGCCAATGAGCAGTTCTTC. Protein sequence: CATSSGQGANEQFF.

This rearrangement joins TRBV29-1 to TRBJ1-5; 7 bases are a match to TRBD1. The CDR3 contains 15 residues. The germline CDR1 and CDR2 sequences are SQVTM and ANQGSEA. J was trimmed by 2 bases and V by 1 base; bases with no gene match: 5. The CDR3 here is CSVEVTGEGNQPQHF. CDR3 nucleotide sequence: TGCAGCGTTGAAGTTACAGGGGAAGGCAATCAGCCCCAGCATTTT. Combining the CDR3 with reference TRBV29-1 and TRBJ1-5 gives the whole variable domain SAVISQKPSRDICQRGTSLTIQCQVDSQVTMMFWYRQQPGQSLTLIATANQGSEATYESGFVIDKFPISRPNLTFSTLTVSNMSPEDSSIYLCSVEVTGEGNQPQHFGDGTRLSIL.

The rearrangement links TRBV18 to TRBJ1-5; 8 bases are shared with TRBD1. The trim removed 5 bases at V and 5 bases at J, leaving 5 bases unmatched. This CDR3 is 14 amino acids long. Looked up from germline, CDR1 is KGHSH and CDR2 is LQKENI. CDR3 sequence: CASSSTGDDQPQHF. The DNA for the CDR3 is TGTGCCAGCTCATCGACAGGGGACGATCAGCCCCAGCATTTT. Using reference TRBV18 and TRBJ1-5 for the parts outside the CDR3, the full variable domain is NAGVMQNPRHLVRRRGQEARLRCSPMKGHSHVYWYRQLPEEGLKFMVYLQKENIIDESGMPKERFSAEFPKEGPSILRIQQVVRGDSAAYFCASSSTGDDQPQHFGDGTRLSIL.

The chain is built from TRBV9 and TRBJ1-5, with 8 bases that match TRBD1. CDR1 SGDLS and CDR2 YYNGEE come from the germline V gene. V lost 0 bases, J lost 6 bases, and 5 bases stayed unmatched. The CDR3 covers 15 residues. This CDR3 is CASSVAQGAVQPQHF. The CDR3 bases are TGTGCCAGCAGCGTAGCTCAGGGGGCGGTTCAGCCCCAGCATTTT.

The V call is TRBV3-1 (or the pseudogene TRBV3-2), the J call TRBJ1-5; D ambiguous. V dropped 5 bases and J dropped 6 bases, with 11 bases sitting between them. CDR1 LGHDT and CDR2 YNNKEL come from the germline V gene (reference sequence). The CDR3 loop spans 13 amino acids. The CDR3 region has the DNA TGTGCCAGCAGCGAGCAAGTATCTCAGCCCCAGCATTTT. It encodes CASSEQVSQPQHF.

This chain joins TRBV27 and TRBJ1-6; 8 bases are a match to TRBD1. The CDR3 is 14 amino acids. Per germline, CDR1 MNHEY and CDR2 SMNVEV (reference sequence). Trimming took 8 bases from V and 6 from J; bases not matched to a gene: 6. CDR3 DNA: TGTGCCAGCCTTTGGGACAGGTTTAATTCACCCCTCCACTTT. Its translation is CASLWDRFNSPLHF.

V usage is TRBV6-5 and J usage is TRBJ2-7, with 9 bases lining up with TRBD1. V lost 5 bases to trimming and J lost 5 bases; unmatched junction nucleotides: 10. The CDR3 totals 15 residues. CDR1 is MNHEY and CDR2 is SVGAGI in the germline V gene. The CDR3 DNA reads TGTGCCAGCAGTCGGCCCGGGGACAGGGTTGACGAGCAGTACTTC. This gives the protein CASSRPGDRVDEQYF.

The sample holds one count of this clone. The J gene is TRBJ1-6, the V gene TRBV27; D not resolved. CDR3 length equals 15 residues. V lost 3 bases and J lost 3, with 9 bases in between. From germline, CDR1 is MNHEY and CDR2 SMNVEV (reference sequence). The CDR3 here is CASSFGHSYNSPLHF. The CDR3 nucleotides read TGTGCCAGCAGTTTTGGGCACAGCTATAATTCACCCCTCCACTTT.

This sequence joins TRBV29-1 and TRBJ2-5; TRBD1 aligns across 11 bases. Germline V lookup: CDR1 SQVTM, CDR2 ANQGSEA. With V trimmed by 6 bases and J by 7 bases, 7 bases remained unmatched. The CDR3 is made up of 13 amino acids. This CDR3 reads CSVDRGLSGTQYF. CDR3 bases: TGCAGCGTGGACAGGGGGCTTTCCGGGACCCAGTACTTC.

This clone appeared a single time. The V call is TRBV19, the J call TRBJ2-1; 7 bases map to TRBD1. Unmatched junction bases numbered 8, after V lost 3 bases and J lost 6 bases. The CDR3 is 15 amino acids. Per the germline V gene, CDR1 is LNHDA and CDR2 is SQIVND (reference sequence). DNA for the CDR3: TGTGCCAGTAGTATCTCAGGGGGAGTTCTCAATGAGCAGTTCTTC. It encodes CASSISGGVLNEQFF.